This is a list of T cell receptor beta chains from one sample in a study of T cell changes during pregnancy in multiple sclerosis. Clones were sequenced by immunoSEQ multiplex PCR, and TCRdb holds only the in-frame ones, with some missing. The profile covers tens of thousands of clones, with roughly 91% appearing a single time and roughly 0.29% taken by the ten largest. The sample consisted of CD4+ T cells from peripheral blood mononuclear cells, taken in the third trimester of pregnancy. Receptors originate from a female donor in good health, enrolled as a control in a pregnancy study. Both conserved end residues are part of each CDR3. The D gene is left open where the match is weak. Where a row states a size, it is once, few, many or the class of an expanded clone; other rows omit it.

-	TRBJ2-2	TRBD2	TRBV10-3	CAISDSSAGGIGELFF	TGTGCCATCAGTGACTCTTCGGCGGGGGGCATCGGGGAGCTGTTTTTT
-	TRBJ2-1	-	TRBV30	CAWSDRFYNEQFF	TGTGCCTGGAGTGATCGGTTCTACAATGAGCAGTTCTTC
-	TRBJ1-5	-	TRBV7-9	CASSPREGGGNQPQHF	TGTGCCAGCAGCCCCCGAGAAGGGGGTGGCAATCAGCCCCAGCATTTT
-	TRBJ2-5	-	TRBV11-3	CASSKTGEETQYF	TGTGCCAGCAGCAAGACAGGAGAAGAGACCCAGTACTTC
few	TRBJ2-7	-	TRBV7-2	CASSSGLGGSYEQYF	TGTGCCAGCAGCTCCGGGTTGGGGGGCTCCTACGAGCAGTACTTC
-	TRBJ1-5	-	TRBV6-1	CASSEATSGSNQPQHF	TGTGCCAGCAGTGAAGCGACTTCGGGTAGCAATCAGCCCCAGCATTTT
-	TRBJ1-2	-	TRBV4-2	CASSQDEGGVRYTF	TGTGCCAGCAGCCAAGATGAGGGGGGGGTCCGCTACACCTTC
-	TRBJ2-5	TRBD1	TRBV6-1	CASSRDRAGETQYF	TGTGCCAGCAGTAGGGACAGGGCGGGGGAGACCCAGTACTTC
-	TRBJ2-2	TRBD1	TRBV2	CASSSRTGATGELFF	TGTGCCAGCAGTAGTCGGACAGGGGCCACCGGGGAGCTGTTTTTT
-	TRBJ1-2	TRBD1	TRBV5-4	CASSSAGTGGLGGYTF	TGTGCCAGCAGCTCTGCCGGGACAGGGGGCCTTGGTGGCTACACCTTC
-	TRBJ2-3	TRBD2	TRBV11-3	CASSLPTSGDTDTQYF	TGTGCCAGCAGCTTACCCACTAGCGGGGACACAGATACGCAGTATTTT
-	TRBJ1-4	-	TRBV21-1	CASSRVGRDEKLFF	TGTGCCAGCAGCAGGGTTGGGAGGGATGAAAAACTGTTTTTT
-	TRBJ1-1	-	TRBV30	CAWSVPGKVSTEAFF	TGTGCCTGGAGTGTACCAGGGAAAGTGAGCACTGAAGCTTTCTTT
-	TRBJ2-7	TRBD2	TRBV9	CASSPTGTSGNEQYF	TGTGCCAGCAGCCCCACCGGGACTAGCGGGAACGAGCAGTACTTC
few	TRBJ1-1	-	TRBV7-9	CASSLGREETEAFF	TGTGCCAGCAGCTTAGGGAGGGAAGAAACTGAAGCTTTCTTT
-	TRBJ2-2	TRBD1	TRBV6-5	CASQSTGVTGELFF	TGTGCCAGCCAAAGCACAGGGGTCACCGGGGAGCTGTTTTTT
-	TRBJ1-5	TRBD1	TRBV11-2	CASSLTGGQPQHF	TGTGCCAGCAGCTTGACAGGGGGCCAGCCCCAGCATTTT
-	TRBJ1-2	-	TRBV7-9	CASSSPLTGYYGYTF	TGTGCCAGCAGCTCTCCCCTCACAGGGTACTATGGCTACACCTTC
-	TRBJ2-7	TRBD1	TRBV6-5	CASRSDRVGQYF	TGTGCCAGCAGATCGGACAGGGTGGGGCAGTACTTC
-	TRBJ2-3	TRBD2	TRBV7-3	CASSFLSGGRTDTQYF	TGTGCCAGCAGCTTCCTTAGCGGGGGTCGCACAGATACGCAGTATTTT
once	TRBJ1-2	TRBD1	TRBV4-3	CASSHAGGSNYGYTF	TGCGCCAGCAGCCACGCAGGGGGATCCAACTATGGCTACACCTTC
-	TRBJ2-1	-	TRBV6-5	CASSPLVYNEQFF	TGTGCCAGCAGTCCCCTTGTCTACAATGAGCAGTTCTTC
few	TRBJ1-6	-	TRBV5-4	CASRPREKANSPLHF	TGTGCCAGCAGGCCTCGGGAAAAAGCAAATTCACCCCTCCACTTT
-	TRBJ2-5	-	TRBV9	CASSVAGQETQYF	TGTGCCAGCAGCGTTGCGGGACAAGAGACCCAGTACTTC
few	TRBJ1-2	-	TRBV7-2	CASSLTGVREYGYTF	TGTGCCAGCAGCCTAACGGGGGTCAGGGAATATGGCTACACCTTC
-	TRBJ2-5	-	TRBV18	CASASDGGETQYF	TGTGCCAGCGCCTCTGACGGGGGAGAGACCCAGTACTTC
-	TRBJ2-3	TRBD2	TRBV19	CASSGNSGGRSTDTQYF	TGTGCCAGTTCCGGCAATAGCGGGGGGCGGAGCACAGATACGCAGTATTTT
-	TRBJ1-1	-	TRBV5-4	CATAAGAGVNTEAFF	TGTGCCACCGCCGCGGGGGCGGGTGTTAACACTGAAGCTTTCTTT
-	TRBJ1-2	TRBD1	TRBV6-5	CASSYDRGPSNYGYTF	TGTGCCAGCAGTTACGACAGGGGGCCTAGTAACTATGGCTACACCTTC
-	TRBJ1-4	-	TRBV25-1	CASSESPAGAKLFF	TGTGCCAGCAGTGAATCCCCCGCAGGCGCAAAACTGTTTTTT
-	TRBJ1-2	-	TRBV5-6	CASSLVRSEYGYTF	TGTGCCAGCAGCTTGGTTAGGAGTGAATATGGCTACACCTTC
-	TRBJ2-5	TRBD2	TRBV19	CASSITPGLVQETQYF	TGTGCCAGTAGTATAACCCCGGGACTAGTGCAAGAGACCCAGTACTTC
-	TRBJ2-7	TRBD2	TRBV5-6	CASSPGGAYEQYF	TGTGCCAGCAGCCCGGGGGGAGCCTACGAGCAGTACTTC
-	TRBJ1-5	-	TRBV30	CAWSDGTSNQPQHF	TGTGCCTGGAGTGACGGGACAAGTAATCAGCCCCAGCATTTT
-	TRBJ2-2	TRBD1	TRBV18	CASSPQGPGTGNTGELFF	TGTGCCAGCTCGCCTCAAGGTCCGGGGACAGGGAACACCGGGGAGCTGTTTTTT
-	TRBJ1-2	TRBD1	TRBV7-2	CASSSITGASGYTF	TGTGCCAGCAGCTCGATCACAGGGGCGAGTGGCTACACCTTC
-	TRBJ2-7	TRBD1	TRBV6-5	CASRRGRLRMEQYF	TGTGCCAGCAGGAGGGGGCGCCTTAGGATGGAGCAGTACTTC
-	TRBJ1-4	-	TRBV4-1	CASSQEVAGRQKLFF	TGCGCCAGCAGCCAAGAAGTGGCAGGGAGGCAAAAACTGTTTTTT
once	TRBJ2-4	TRBD2	TRBV18	CASSPRTSGGYLAKNIQYF	TGTGCCAGCTCGCCTCGGACTAGCGGGGGGTACTTAGCCAAAAACATTCAGTACTTC
-	TRBJ1-5	-	TRBV5-6	CASSLADQPQHF	TGTGCCAGCAGCTTGGCCGATCAGCCCCAGCATTTT
-	TRBJ2-7	-	TRBV5-1	CASSLEGRGYEQYF	TGCGCCAGCAGCTTGGAAGGCAGGGGCTACGAGCAGTACTTC
-	TRBJ2-5	TRBD2	TRBV7-2	CASSLDGRGETQYF	TGTGCCAGCAGCTTAGACGGGAGGGGGGAGACCCAGTACTTC